This T cell receptor beta chain was identified during a study of blood T cells in healthy people across ages. With a J-beta primer mix and a sample-barcoded 5' primer, a second PCR ran about 7 to 12 cycles. TCRdb itself ran the 5' RACE reads through MiXCR, one entry per CDR3 protein. The sample lists 600,000 to 800,000 distinct CDR3 sequences, 52% occurring once. Germline values: CDR1 DFQATT, CDR2 SNEGSKA (reference sequence). CDR3 length equals 16 residues. V shed 5 bases and J 5 bases; nucleotides not matched to a gene: 14. This TCR was sampled from a woman older than 75 in good health. Sequencing was done on a sample of blood. The V gene is TRBV20-1, the J gene TRBJ2-5; 10 positions agree with TRBD2. The CDR3 DNA reads TGCAGTGCTCCTGACCCCAGCGGGAGGGCCGGGGAGACCCAGTACTTC. Its translation: CSAPDPSGRAGETQYF.